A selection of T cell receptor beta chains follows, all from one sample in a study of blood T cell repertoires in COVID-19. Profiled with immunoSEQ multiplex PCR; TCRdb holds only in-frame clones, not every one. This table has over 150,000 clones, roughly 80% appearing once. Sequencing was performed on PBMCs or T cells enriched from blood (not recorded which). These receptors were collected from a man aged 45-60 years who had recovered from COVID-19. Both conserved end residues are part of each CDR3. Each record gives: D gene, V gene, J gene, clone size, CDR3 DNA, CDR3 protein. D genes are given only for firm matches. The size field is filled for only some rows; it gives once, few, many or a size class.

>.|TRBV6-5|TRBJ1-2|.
TGTGCCAGCAGTTACGGGGTTGTGGCAGGGTATGGCTACACCTTC
CASSYGVVAGYGYTF
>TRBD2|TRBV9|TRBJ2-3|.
TGTGCCAGCAGCCCACGGACTAGCGGGGGGCCCACAGATACGCAGTATTTT
CASSPRTSGGPTDTQYF
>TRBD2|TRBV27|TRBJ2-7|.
TGTGCCAGCAGTTTACGGGGGGGGGAAACCAAGCGGATCGAGCAGTACTTC
CASSLRGGETKRIEQYF
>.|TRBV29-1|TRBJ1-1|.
TGCAGCGTTCGGACAGTAGAGACTGAAGCTTTCTTT
CSVRTVETEAFF
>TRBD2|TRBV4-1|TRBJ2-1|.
TGCGCCAGCAGCCAAGGGCCCAGCGGGGGGGCCAATGAGCAGTTCTTC
CASSQGPSGGANEQFF
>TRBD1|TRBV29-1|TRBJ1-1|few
TGCACCACAGGGGACCTGAACACTGAAGCTTTCTTT
CTTGDLNTEAFF
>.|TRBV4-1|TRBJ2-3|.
TGCGCCAGCAGCAACGGAACAGCCCGCGTGCATACGCAGTATTTT
CASSNGTARVHTQYF
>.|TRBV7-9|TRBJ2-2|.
TGTGCCAGCAGCTTAAGAGTAACCGGGGAGCTGTTTTTT
CASSLRVTGELFF
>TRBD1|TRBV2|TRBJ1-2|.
TGTGCCAGCAGTGGGGACAGGTGGACGGGCGATGGCTACACCTTC
CASSGDRWTGDGYTF
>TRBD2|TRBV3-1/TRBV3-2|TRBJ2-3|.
TGTGCCAGCTCCCCCGGGGTAGCGGGGGGATTAGATACGCAGTATTTT
CASSPGVAGGLDTQYF
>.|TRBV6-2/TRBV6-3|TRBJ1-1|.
TGTGCCAGCAGTTACGTCCAGAGGACTGAAGCTTTCTTT
CASSYVQRTEAFF
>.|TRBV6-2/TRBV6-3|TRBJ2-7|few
TGTGCCAGCAGTTACCCGGGTCACGAGCAGTACTTC
CASSYPGHEQYF
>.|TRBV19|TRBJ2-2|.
TGTGCCAGTAGGCCAAGGGGAAACGGGGAGCTGTTTTTT
CASRPRGNGELFF
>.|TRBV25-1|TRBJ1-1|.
TGTGCCAGCAGTGAATTCGGAGGGCTGAACACTGAAGCTTTCTTT
CASSEFGGLNTEAFF
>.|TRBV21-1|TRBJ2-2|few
TGTGCCAGCAGCAAACCCAGGGTAGCGGGGGGCGGGGAGCTGTTTTTT
CASSKPRVAGGGELFF
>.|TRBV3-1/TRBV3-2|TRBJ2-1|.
TGTGCCAGCAGCCAAGGGGCTTACAATGAGCAGTTCTTC
CASSQGAYNEQFF
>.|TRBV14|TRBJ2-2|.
TGTGCCAGCAGCCAGCAGGGGTACGGGGAGCTGTTTTTT
CASSQQGYGELFF
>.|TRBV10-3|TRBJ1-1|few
TGTGCCATCAGTTCCCAGGGGACCACTGAAGCTTTCTTT
CAISSQGTTEAFF
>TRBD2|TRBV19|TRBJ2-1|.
TGTGCCAGTAGTATAGTCGCGGGGGGGAGAAATGAGCAGTTCTTC
CASSIVAGGRNEQFF
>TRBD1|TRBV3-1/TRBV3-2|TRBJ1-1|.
TGTGCCAGCAGCTTCGACAGGGGGAACACTGAAGCTTTCTTT
CASSFDRGNTEAFF
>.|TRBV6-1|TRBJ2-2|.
TGTGCCAGCAGTGATGGGGCAGGTATTGGAGCCGGGGAGCTGTTTTTT
CASSDGAGIGAGELFF
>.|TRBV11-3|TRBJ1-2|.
TGTGCCAGCAGCTTAGGGGGCCACTATGGCTACACCTTC
CASSLGGHYGYTF
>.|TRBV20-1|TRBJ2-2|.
TGCAGTGCTAGACGAGCCCGGGAGCTGTTTTTT
CSARRARELFF
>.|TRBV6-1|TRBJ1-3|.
TGTGCCAGCAGTGAACAGGGGTGGGTGGCAGGAAACACCATATATTTT
CASSEQGWVAGNTIYF
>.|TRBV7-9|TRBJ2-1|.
TGTGCCAGCAGCAATTCCGTACAGTTTAGCTCCTACAATGAGCAGTTCTTC
CASSNSVQFSSYNEQFF
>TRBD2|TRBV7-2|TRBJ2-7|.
TGTGCCAGCAGCTTATCAGCGGGGGGGCCCTACGAGCAGTACTTC
CASSLSAGGPYEQYF
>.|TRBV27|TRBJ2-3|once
TGTGCCAGCAGTTCAGGGGCCACAAACACAGATACGCAGTATTTT
CASSSGATNTDTQYF
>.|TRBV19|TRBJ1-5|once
TGTGCCAGTAGTATAATAGGGAGGGGCGGCAATCAGCCCCAGCATTTT
CASSIIGRGGNQPQHF
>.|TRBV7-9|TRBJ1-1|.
TGTGCCACCACCCCGGACAGCCGCATGGCTTTCTTT
CATTPDSRMAFF
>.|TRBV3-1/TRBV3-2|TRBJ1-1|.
TGTGCCAGCAGCCAGAGGGGAGGGACTGAAGCTTTCTTT
CASSQRGGTEAFF
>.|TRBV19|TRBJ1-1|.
TGTGCCAGTAGTATCCGAGGTGAGGGAGCTTTCTTT
CASSIRGEGAFF
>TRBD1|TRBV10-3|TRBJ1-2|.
TGTGCCATCAGTGATCCTCAGGGACAGGGCAGAGGCTACACCTTC
CAISDPQGQGRGYTF
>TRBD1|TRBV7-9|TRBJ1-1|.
TGTGCCAGCAGCTTAGTACAGGGGGCGGAAGCTTTCTTT
CASSLVQGAEAFF
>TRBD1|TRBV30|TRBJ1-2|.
TGTGCCTGGAGTCAAACGGGACAGGGTGATGGCTACACCTTC
CAWSQTGQGDGYTF
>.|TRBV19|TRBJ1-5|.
TGTGCCAGTAGTATTTTCGCGGGTGCAAATCAGCCCCAGCATTTT
CASSIFAGANQPQHF
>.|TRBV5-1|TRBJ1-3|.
TGCGCCAGCAGCTTGGACTTTCGTAGCTCTGGAAACACCATATATTTT
CASSLDFRSSGNTIYF
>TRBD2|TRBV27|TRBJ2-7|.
TGTGCCAGCAGGGTAGCGGGGGGGGTCTACGAGCAGTACTTC
CASRVAGGVYEQYF
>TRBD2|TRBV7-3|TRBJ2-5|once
TGTGCCAGCACGCCCCTTTGGGAGCGGGAGGAAGAGACCCAGTACTTC
CASTPLWEREEETQYF
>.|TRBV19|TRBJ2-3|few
TGTGCCAGTCCTCAGGCCCCCACAGATACGCAGTATTTT
CASPQAPTDTQYF
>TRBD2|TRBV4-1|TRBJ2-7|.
TGCGCCAGCAGCCAAGGAACCGGGACTAGCGGGGGGGAAGAGCAGTACTTC
CASSQGTGTSGGEEQYF
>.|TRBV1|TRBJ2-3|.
TGCACCAGCAGCCAAGATCTCCCTAGGGAACCGGGGGGACCTTGCACAGATACGCAGTATTTT
CTSSQDLPREPGGPCTDTQYF
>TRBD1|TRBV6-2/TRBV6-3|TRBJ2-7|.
TGTGCCAGCAGTTTTAGTCCGGACAGGTCCTACGAGCAGTACTTC
CASSFSPDRSYEQYF
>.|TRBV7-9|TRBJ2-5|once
TGTGCCAGCAGCTTTTACCGGGACTTACAAGAGACCCAGTACTTC
CASSFYRDLQETQYF
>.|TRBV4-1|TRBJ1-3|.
TGCGCCAGCAGCCAACTCCCTGGAAACACCATATATTTT
CASSQLPGNTIYF
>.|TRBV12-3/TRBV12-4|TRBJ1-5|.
TGTGCCAGCAGGCCAGGTGGCGATCAGCCCCAGCATTTT
CASRPGGDQPQHF
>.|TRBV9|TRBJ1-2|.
TGTGCCAGCAGCGACCGGCAGGGTCGGCGTGGCTACACCTTC
CASSDRQGRRGYTF
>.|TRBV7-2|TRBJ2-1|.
TGTGCCAGCAGCTTAAAGTCGAGGTCGCTGGGTGAGCAGTTCTTC
CASSLKSRSLGEQFF
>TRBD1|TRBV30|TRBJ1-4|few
TGTGCCTGGAGTGGGGACAGTAATGAAAAACTGTTTTTT
CAWSGDSNEKLFF
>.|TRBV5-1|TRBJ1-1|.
TGCGCCAGCAGCTCTGTAATAGACACTGAAGCTTTCTTT
CASSSVIDTEAFF
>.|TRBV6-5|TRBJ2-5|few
TGTGCCAGCCATAAGCCGGGGGGCCTAGAGACCCAGTACTTC
CASHKPGGLETQYF
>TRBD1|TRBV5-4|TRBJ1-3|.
TGTGCCAGCAGCCAAGGGGGCTACTCTGGAAACACCATATATTTT
CASSQGGYSGNTIYF
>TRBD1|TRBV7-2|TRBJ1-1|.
TGTGCCAGCAGCTATTACGGGACAGGGTCCACTGAAGCTTTCTTT
CASSYYGTGSTEAFF
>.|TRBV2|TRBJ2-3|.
TGTGCCAGCAGTGCTCTAGCGATTGGGACAGATACGCAGTATTTT
CASSALAIGTDTQYF